A selection of T cell receptor beta chains follows, all from one sample in a study of blood T cell repertoires in COVID-19. Profiling relied on immunoSEQ multiplex PCR, and the TCRdb table lists in-frame clones only, not all of them. This repertoire shows about 170,000 clones, roughly 80% found once; its top ten account for over 2%. Sequences were obtained from peripheral blood. The receptors were sampled from a human donor with acute or convalescent COVID-19. The donor label of this sample is uncertain. The CDR3 runs from the conserved cysteine through the conserved F or W. Each record gives: V gene, CDR3 length, clone size, J gene, D gene, CDR3 protein, CDR3 DNA. The D gene is left open where the match is weak. Size is stated for part of the rows, as once, few or many counts, or as a class when the clone is expanded.

v_gene: TRBV18
len: 13
abundance: -
j_gene: TRBJ1-5
d_gene: -
CDR3aa: CASSLDSYQPQHF
CDR3nt: TGTGCCAGCTCCTTAGACAGCTATCAGCCCCAGCATTTT

v_gene: TRBV5-8
len: 13
abundance: -
j_gene: TRBJ1-1
d_gene: -
CDR3aa: CASSNLRGPEAFF
CDR3nt: TGTGCCAGCAGCAACCTCAGGGGTCCTGAAGCTTTCTTT

v_gene: TRBV7-9
len: 15
abundance: -
j_gene: TRBJ1-2
d_gene: -
CDR3aa: CASSSWEGVDYGYTF
CDR3nt: TGTGCCAGCAGCTCCTGGGAAGGGGTGGACTATGGCTACACCTTC

v_gene: TRBV7-9
len: 15
abundance: -
j_gene: TRBJ2-3
d_gene: TRBD2
CDR3aa: CASSLTSGGTDTQYF
CDR3nt: TGTGCCAGCAGCCTGACTAGCGGGGGGACAGATACGCAGTATTTT

v_gene: TRBV11-3
len: 14
abundance: -
j_gene: TRBJ1-3
d_gene: TRBD1
CDR3aa: CASSLGQGLNTIYF
CDR3nt: TGTGCCAGCAGCCTGGGACAGGGGCTGAACACCATATATTTT

v_gene: TRBV9
len: 16
abundance: once
j_gene: TRBJ2-1
d_gene: TRBD2
CDR3aa: CASSVGGGGAYNEQFF
CDR3nt: TGTGCCAGCAGCGTAGGGGGCGGGGGAGCCTACAATGAGCAGTTCTTC

v_gene: TRBV28
len: 14
abundance: -
j_gene: TRBJ2-7
d_gene: TRBD1
CDR3aa: CASSRLGTAYEQYF
CDR3nt: TGTGCCAGCAGTCGACTTGGGACAGCCTACGAGCAGTACTTC

v_gene: TRBV15
len: 14
abundance: -
j_gene: TRBJ1-2
d_gene: -
CDR3aa: CATSREDGNYGYTF
CDR3nt: TGTGCCACCAGCAGGGAGGACGGTAACTATGGCTACACCTTC

v_gene: TRBV5-1
len: 16
abundance: -
j_gene: TRBJ2-3
d_gene: -
CDR3aa: CASSQRGRPSTDTQYF
CDR3nt: TGCGCCAGCAGCCAACGAGGGAGACCCAGCACAGATACGCAGTATTTT

v_gene: TRBV9
len: 16
abundance: -
j_gene: TRBJ2-5
d_gene: TRBD1
CDR3aa: CASSVVDRGPQETQYF
CDR3nt: TGTGCCAGCAGCGTAGTCGACAGGGGACCCCAAGAGACCCAGTACTTC

v_gene: TRBV19
len: 16
abundance: -
j_gene: TRBJ1-1
d_gene: -
CDR3aa: CASSRETRSRNTEAFF
CDR3nt: TGTGCCAGTAGTAGGGAGACAAGGAGCCGGAACACTGAAGCTTTCTTT

v_gene: TRBV6-5
len: 13
abundance: -
j_gene: TRBJ2-3
d_gene: TRBD2
CDR3aa: CASRRGGTDTQYF
CDR3nt: TGTGCCAGCAGACGGGGGGGCACAGATACGCAGTATTTT

v_gene: TRBV6-5
len: 15
abundance: once
j_gene: TRBJ1-4
d_gene: TRBD1
CDR3aa: CASRPRGLANEKLFF
CDR3nt: TGTGCCAGCAGGCCAAGGGGGCTGGCTAATGAAAAACTGTTTTTT

v_gene: TRBV19
len: 15
abundance: -
j_gene: TRBJ2-3
d_gene: -
CDR3aa: CASSTGPASADTQYF
CDR3nt: TGTGCCAGTAGTACAGGTCCAGCTAGCGCAGATACGCAGTATTTT

v_gene: TRBV19
len: 13
abundance: -
j_gene: TRBJ2-1
d_gene: TRBD1
CDR3aa: CASSIRGWDEQFF
CDR3nt: TGTGCCAGTAGTATCAGGGGGTGGGATGAGCAGTTCTTC

v_gene: TRBV19
len: 13
abundance: -
j_gene: TRBJ2-7
d_gene: TRBD1
CDR3aa: CASSTGTGDKQYF
CDR3nt: TGTGCCAGTAGTACGGGGACAGGGGACAAGCAGTACTTC

v_gene: TRBV7-8
len: 15
abundance: -
j_gene: TRBJ2-3
d_gene: TRBD1
CDR3aa: CASSLGQGYTDTQYF
CDR3nt: TGTGCCAGCAGCTTGGGACAGGGGTACACAGATACGCAGTATTTT

v_gene: TRBV5-1
len: 15
abundance: -
j_gene: TRBJ2-7
d_gene: -
CDR3aa: CASRHFGQRPYEQYF
CDR3nt: TGCGCCAGCAGACATTTTGGACAGAGACCCTACGAGCAGTACTTC

v_gene: TRBV2
len: 16
abundance: -
j_gene: TRBJ2-5
d_gene: -
CDR3aa: CASNVQENSNQETQYF
CDR3nt: TGTGCCAGCAATGTTCAAGAGAACAGTAACCAAGAGACCCAGTACTTC